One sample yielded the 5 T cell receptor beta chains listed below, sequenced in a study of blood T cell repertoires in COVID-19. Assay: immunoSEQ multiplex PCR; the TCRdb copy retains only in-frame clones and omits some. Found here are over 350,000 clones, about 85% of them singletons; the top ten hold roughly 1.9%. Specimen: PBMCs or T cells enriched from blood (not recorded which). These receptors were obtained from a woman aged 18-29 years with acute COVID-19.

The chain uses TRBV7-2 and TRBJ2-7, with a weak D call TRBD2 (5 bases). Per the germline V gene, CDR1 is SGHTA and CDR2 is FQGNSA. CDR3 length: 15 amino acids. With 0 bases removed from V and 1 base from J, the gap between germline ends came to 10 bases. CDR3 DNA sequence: TGTGCCAGCAGCTTAGCAGGACGGACTTCCTACGAGCAGTACTTC. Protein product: CASSLAGRTSYEQYF.

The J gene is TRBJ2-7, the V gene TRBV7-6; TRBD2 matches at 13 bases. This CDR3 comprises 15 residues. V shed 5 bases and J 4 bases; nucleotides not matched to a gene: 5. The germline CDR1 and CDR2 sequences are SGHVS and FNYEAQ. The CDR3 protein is CASSIWTSGGYEQYF. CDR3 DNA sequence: TGTGCCAGCAGCATTTGGACTAGCGGGGGATACGAGCAGTACTTC.

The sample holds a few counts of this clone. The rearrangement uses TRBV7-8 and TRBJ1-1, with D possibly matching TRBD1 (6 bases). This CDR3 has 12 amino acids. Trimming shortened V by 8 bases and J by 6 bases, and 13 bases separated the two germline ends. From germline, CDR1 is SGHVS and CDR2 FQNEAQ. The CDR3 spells CASGRTASEAFF. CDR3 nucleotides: TGTGCCAGCGGTAGGACAGCCTCTGAAGCTTTCTTT.

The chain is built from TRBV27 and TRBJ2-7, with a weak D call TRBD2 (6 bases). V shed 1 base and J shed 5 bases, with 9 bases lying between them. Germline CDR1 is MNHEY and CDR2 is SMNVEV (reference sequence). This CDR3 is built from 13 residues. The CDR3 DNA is TGTGCCAGCAGTTTATTGGAGGGCAACGAGCAGTACTTC. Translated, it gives CASSLLEGNEQYF.

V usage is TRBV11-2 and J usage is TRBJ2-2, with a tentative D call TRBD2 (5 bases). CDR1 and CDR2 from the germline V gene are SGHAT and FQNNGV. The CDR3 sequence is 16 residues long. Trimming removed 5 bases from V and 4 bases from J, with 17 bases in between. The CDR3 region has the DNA TGTGCCAGCAGCATGCGCTTAACTAGTGGCACCGGGGAGCTGTTTTTT. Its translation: CASSMRLTSGTGELFF. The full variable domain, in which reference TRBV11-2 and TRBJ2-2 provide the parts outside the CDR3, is EAGVAQSPRYKIIEKRQSVAFWCNPISGHATLYWYQQILGQGPKLLIQFQNNGVVDDSQLPKDRFSAERLKGVDSTLKIQPAKLEDSAVYLCASSMRLTSGTGELFFGEGSRLTVL.